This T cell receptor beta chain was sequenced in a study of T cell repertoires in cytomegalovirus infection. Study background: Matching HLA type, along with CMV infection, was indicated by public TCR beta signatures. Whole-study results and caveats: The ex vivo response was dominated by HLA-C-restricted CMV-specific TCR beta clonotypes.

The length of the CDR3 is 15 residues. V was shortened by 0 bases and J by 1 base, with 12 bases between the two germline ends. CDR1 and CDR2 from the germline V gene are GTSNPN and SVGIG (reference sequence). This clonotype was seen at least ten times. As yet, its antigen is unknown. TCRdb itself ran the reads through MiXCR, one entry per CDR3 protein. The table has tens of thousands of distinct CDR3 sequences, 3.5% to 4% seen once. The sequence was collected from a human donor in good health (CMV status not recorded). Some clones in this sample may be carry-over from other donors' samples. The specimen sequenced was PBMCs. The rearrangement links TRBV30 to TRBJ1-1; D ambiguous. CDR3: CAWSVTDTSNTEAFF. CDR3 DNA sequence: TGTGCCTGGAGTGTAACCGACACCTCGAACACTGAAGCTTTCTTT.